This entry lists 4 T cell receptor beta chains sequenced from one sample in a study of T cell responses to AZD1222 COVID-19 vaccine. This table comes from immunoSEQ multiplex PCR, and its TCRdb copy is limited to in-frame clones, with some not included. The repertoire holds 150,000 to 200,000 clones, about 90% seen once, with around 0.99% in the top ten. The sequences come from peripheral blood, collected 28 days after the second AZD1222 dose. The receptors come from an adult who received the AZD1222 COVID-19 vaccine.

This sequence joins TRBV27 and TRBJ2-5; 8 positions match TRBD2. Trimming cost V 2 bases and J 4 bases; bases outside gene matches: 6. Germline V gene sequence: CDR1 MNHEY, CDR2 SMNVEV (reference sequence). The CDR3 covers 15 residues. The CDR3 protein is CASSLRAGGGETQYF. The CDR3 DNA reads TGTGCCAGCAGTTTACGCGCGGGGGGTGGAGAGACCCAGTACTTC.

The J gene is TRBJ1-1, the V gene TRBV7-8, with D possibly TRBD1 on 5 matching bases. The V gene lost 2 bases and the J gene lost 4 bases, with 8 bases spanning the gap. The germline gives CDR1 SGHVS, CDR2 FQNEAQ. The length of the CDR3 is 13 residues. This CDR3 is CASSLTGSTEAFF. The DNA for the CDR3 is TGTGCCAGCAGCTTAACAGGCAGCACTGAAGCTTTCTTT. Complete variable domain (other parts from reference TRBV7-8 and TRBJ1-1): GAGVSQSPRYKVAKRGQDVALRCDPISGHVSLFWYQQALGQGPEFLTYFQNEAQLDKSGLPSDRFFAERPEGSVSTLKIQRTQQEDSAVYLCASSLTGSTEAFFGQGTRLTVV.

This clone was counted between two and nine times. The rearrangement joins TRBV5-1 to TRBJ1-6, with a tentative D call TRBD1 (5 bases). Germline CDR1 SGHRS, CDR2 YFSETQ. The CDR3 has 14 amino acids. V lost 2 bases to trimming and J lost 14 bases, with 17 bases between them. CDR3 nucleotides: TGCGCCAGCAGCTTTGGGGGGACCGCGGACACCCTCCACTTT. Protein product: CASSFGGTADTLHF.

This clone has a handful of counts. V is TRBV2 and J is TRBJ1-1; D is unclear. V lost 4 bases to trimming and J lost 3 bases, with 9 bases between them. Germline values: CDR1 SNHLY, CDR2 FYNNEI. There are 13 residues in the CDR3. CDR3 region: CASSGVRDTEAFF. The CDR3 coding sequence is TGTGCCAGCAGTGGGGTTAGGGACACTGAAGCTTTCTTT. Looking up the rest from reference TRBV2 and TRBJ1-1 gives the full variable domain: EPEVTQTPSHQVTQMGQEVILRCVPISNHLYFYWYRQILGQKVEFLVSFYNNEISEKSEIFDDQFSVERPDGSNFTLKIRSTKLEDSAMYFCASSGVRDTEAFFGQGTRLTVV.